These 11 T cell receptor beta chains were all obtained from the same sample, sequenced in a study of CXCR3-negative and CXCR3-positive naive CD8 T cells. Regarding the study as a whole: The study found more hydrophobic TRB CDR3s in CXCR3-positive naive cells than in CXCR3-negative naive cells.

The TRB libraries of cDNA were built by UMI-labeled 5' RACE. TCRdb reanalyzed the 5' RACE reads and collapses them to one entry per CDR3 protein, without DNA. The table lists some 140,000 distinct CDR3 sequences. Their target antigens are unknown. The sequenced material came from naive CXCR3+ CD8+ T cells from blood. Documented subset: CD45RO-CCR7+CD27+CD95- naive CD8+ T cells expressing CXCR3 (TNR3+). The receptors were gathered from a human donor in good health. Some clones in this sample may be carry-over from other donors' samples.

V gene TRBV7-9 combines with J gene TRBJ2-7; checking the TCRdb D call of TRBD1 is not possible without DNA. The CDR3 is 12 residues long. The V gene's germline CDR1 is SEHNR and CDR2 FQNEAQ (reference sequence). CDR3 sequence reads: CASSLPQGEQYF.

The V gene is TRBV29-1, the J gene TRBJ1-2; TCRdb picks TRBD1, but there is no DNA to check that call. The CDR3 has 13 amino acids. Germline CDR1 SQVTM, CDR2 ANQGSEA. This CDR3 is CSIRQVTNYGYTF.

The chain uses TRBV4-2 and TRBJ1-1. This CDR3 contains 14 residues. Germline lookup yields CDR1 LGHNA and CDR2 YNFKEQ. CDR3 amino acids: CASSQVPENTEAFF.

The rearrangement joins TRBV10-3 to TRBJ2-1; there is no DNA to check the TCRdb D call of TRBD2. The CDR3 runs to 17 residues. Germline V gene lookup returns CDR1 ENHRY and CDR2 SYGVKD. The CDR3 protein is CAISEGSGGAGYNEQFF.

The rearrangement uses TRBV7-8 and TRBJ1-2; TCRdb reports TRBD1, a call that lacks DNA to check it against. Germline assignment: CDR1 SGHVS and CDR2 FQNEAQ. The CDR3 is 16 amino acids. The CDR3 here is CASSLGETGGREGYTF.

This chain uses TRBV29-1 with TRBJ2-7; no DNA is available, so the TRBD1 call from TCRdb remains unchecked. Germline V CDR1 and CDR2: SQVTM, ANQGSEA. This CDR3 has 13 amino acids. CDR3 loop: CSVGTDPDYEQYF.

The CDR3 reads CSVEWRVGSIGNEQFF. V usage is TRBV29-1 and J usage is TRBJ2-1; TCRdb calls TRBD2, which cannot be checked without DNA. From germline, CDR1 is SQVTM and CDR2 ANQGSEA. The CDR3 has 16 amino acids.

This chain connects TRBV11-2 to TRBJ2-4; no DNA is available, so the TRBD1 call from TCRdb remains unchecked. The length of the CDR3 is 15 residues. Germline V gene data show CDR1 as SGHAT and CDR2 as FQNNGV. The chain's CDR3 is CASSPRWDVGGIQYF.

The CDR3 loop is CASSQDPGNSGNTIYF. The chain couples TRBV4-3 to TRBJ1-3. There are 16 residues in the CDR3. Germline CDR1 is LGHNA and CDR2 is YSLEER.

V and J are TRBV28 and TRBJ2-7; TCRdb gives TRBD1 as the D gene, but with no DNA this cannot be confirmed. Per germline, CDR1 MDHEN and CDR2 SYDVKM. The CDR3 is made up of 16 amino acids. The CDR3 protein is CASRLITGVSSHEQYF.

This sequence joins TRBV14 and TRBJ2-1; TCRdb outputs TRBD1, but without DNA this stays unchecked. Germline V gene sequence: CDR1 SGHDN, CDR2 FVKESK. The length of the CDR3 is 14 residues. CDR3 sequence reads: CASSQDSPNHEQFF. Variable domain in full (rest from reference TRBV14 and TRBJ2-1): EAGVTQFPSHSVIEKGQTVTLRCDPISGHDNLYWYRRVMGKEIKFLLHFVKESKQDESGMPNNRFLAERTGGTYSTLKVQPAELEDSGVYFCASSQDSPNHEQFFGPGTRLTVL.